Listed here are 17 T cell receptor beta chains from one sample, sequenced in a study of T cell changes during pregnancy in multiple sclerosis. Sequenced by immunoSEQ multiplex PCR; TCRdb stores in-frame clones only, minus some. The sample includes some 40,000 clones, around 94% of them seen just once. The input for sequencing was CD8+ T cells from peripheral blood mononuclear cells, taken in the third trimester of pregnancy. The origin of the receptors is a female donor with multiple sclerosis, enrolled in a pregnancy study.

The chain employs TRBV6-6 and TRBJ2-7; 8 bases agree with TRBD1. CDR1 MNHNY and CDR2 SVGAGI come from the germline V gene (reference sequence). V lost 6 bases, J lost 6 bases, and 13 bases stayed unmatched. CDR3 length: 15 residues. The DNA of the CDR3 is TGTGCCAGCAGAGGTCGTGATCCACAGGGGGGCGAGCAGTACTTC. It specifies CASRGRDPQGGEQYF.

For the CDR3, the DNA is TGTGCCAGCAGCGCTCCGGGACAGGGGGATTCACCCCTCCACTTT. Protein sequence: CASSAPGQGDSPLHF. The chain links TRBV9 to TRBJ1-6; 11 bases fit TRBD1. The CDR3 spans 15 residues. Germline V gene data show CDR1 as SGDLS and CDR2 as YYNGEE. Germline trimming cut 3 bases from V and 8 bases from J; bases unmatched to any gene: 4.

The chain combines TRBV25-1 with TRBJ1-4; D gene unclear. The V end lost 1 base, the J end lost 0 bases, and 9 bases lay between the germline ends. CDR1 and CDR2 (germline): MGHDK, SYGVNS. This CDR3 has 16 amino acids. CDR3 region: CASSEWEDATNEKLFF. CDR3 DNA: TGTGCCAGCAGTGAATGGGAGGATGCAACTAATGAAAAACTGTTTTTT.

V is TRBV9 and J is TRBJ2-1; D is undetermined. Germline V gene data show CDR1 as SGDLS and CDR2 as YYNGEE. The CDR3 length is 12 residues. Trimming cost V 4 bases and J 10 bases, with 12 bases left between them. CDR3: CASSPQLREQFF. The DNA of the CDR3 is TGTGCCAGCAGCCCCCAGTTGAGGGAGCAGTTCTTC.

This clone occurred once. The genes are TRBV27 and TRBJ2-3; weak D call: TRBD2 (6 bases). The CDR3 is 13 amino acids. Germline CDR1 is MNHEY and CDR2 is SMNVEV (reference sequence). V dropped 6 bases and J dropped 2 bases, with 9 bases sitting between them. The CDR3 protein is CASRTDYTDTQYF. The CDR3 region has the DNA TGTGCCAGCAGGACGGACTACACAGATACGCAGTATTTT.

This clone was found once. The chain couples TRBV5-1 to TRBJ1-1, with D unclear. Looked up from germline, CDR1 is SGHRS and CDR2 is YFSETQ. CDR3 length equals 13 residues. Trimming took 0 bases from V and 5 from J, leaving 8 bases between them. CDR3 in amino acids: CASSLVYRTEAFF. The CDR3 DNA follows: TGCGCCAGCAGCTTGGTATATCGGACTGAAGCTTTCTTT. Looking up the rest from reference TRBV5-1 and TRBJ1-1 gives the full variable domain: KAGVTQTPRYLIKTRGQQVTLSCSPISGHRSVSWYQQTPGQGLQFLFEYFSETQRNKGNFPGRFSGRQFSNSRSEMNVSTLELGDSALYLCASSLVYRTEAFFGQGTRLTVV.

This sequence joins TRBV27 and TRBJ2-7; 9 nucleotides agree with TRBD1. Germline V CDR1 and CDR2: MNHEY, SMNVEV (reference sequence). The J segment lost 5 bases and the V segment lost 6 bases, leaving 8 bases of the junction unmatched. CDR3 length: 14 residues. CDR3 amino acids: CASRTGTGYNEQYF. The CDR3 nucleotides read TGTGCCAGCAGGACCGGGACAGGGTACAACGAGCAGTACTTC.

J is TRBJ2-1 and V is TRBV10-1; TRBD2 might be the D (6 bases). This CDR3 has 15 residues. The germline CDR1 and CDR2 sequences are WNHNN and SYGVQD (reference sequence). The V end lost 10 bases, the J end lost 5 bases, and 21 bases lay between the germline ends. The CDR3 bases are TGCGCCACCTGCGGGCGCGGGGCGTTCCACAATGAGCAGTTCTTC. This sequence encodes CATCGRGAFHNEQFF.

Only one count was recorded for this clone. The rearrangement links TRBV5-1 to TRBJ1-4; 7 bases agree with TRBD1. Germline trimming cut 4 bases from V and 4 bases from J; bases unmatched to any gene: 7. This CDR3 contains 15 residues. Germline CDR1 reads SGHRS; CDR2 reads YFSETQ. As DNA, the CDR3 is TGCGCCAGCAGCCCCCGCGGGACAGATAATGAAAAACTGTTTTTT. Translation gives CASSPRGTDNEKLFF.

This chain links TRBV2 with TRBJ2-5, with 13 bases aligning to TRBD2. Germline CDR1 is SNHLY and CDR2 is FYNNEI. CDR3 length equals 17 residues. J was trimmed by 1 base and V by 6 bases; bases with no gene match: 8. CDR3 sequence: CASRAGLAGRLQETQYF. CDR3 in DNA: TGTGCCAGCAGGGCGGGACTAGCGGGGAGACTCCAAGAGACCCAGTACTTC.

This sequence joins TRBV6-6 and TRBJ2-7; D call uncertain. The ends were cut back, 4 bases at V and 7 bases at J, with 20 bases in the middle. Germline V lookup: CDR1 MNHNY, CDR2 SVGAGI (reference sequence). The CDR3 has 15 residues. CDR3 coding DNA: TGTGCCAGCAGTTCCACGGTGCGGTCCCCCGGTGAGCAGTACTTC. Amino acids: CASSSTVRSPGEQYF.

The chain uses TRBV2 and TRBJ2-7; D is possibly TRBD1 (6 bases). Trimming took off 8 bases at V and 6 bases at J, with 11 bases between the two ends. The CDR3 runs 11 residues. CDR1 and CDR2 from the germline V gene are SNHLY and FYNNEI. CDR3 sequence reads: CASGRGAEQYF. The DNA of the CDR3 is TGTGCCAGCGGCAGGGGCGCCGAGCAGTACTTC.

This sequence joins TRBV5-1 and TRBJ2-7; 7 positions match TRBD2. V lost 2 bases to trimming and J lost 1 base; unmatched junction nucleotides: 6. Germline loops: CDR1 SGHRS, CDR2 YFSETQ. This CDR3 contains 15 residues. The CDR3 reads CASSFERGPSYEQYF. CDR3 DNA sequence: TGCGCCAGCAGCTTTGAGCGGGGCCCATCCTACGAGCAGTACTTC.

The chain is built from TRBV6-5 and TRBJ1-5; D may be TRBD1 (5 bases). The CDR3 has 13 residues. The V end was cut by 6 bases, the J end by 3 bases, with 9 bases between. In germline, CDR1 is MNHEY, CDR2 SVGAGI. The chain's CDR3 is CASREGPNQPQHF. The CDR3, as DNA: TGTGCCAGCAGGGAGGGACCCAATCAGCCCCAGCATTTT.

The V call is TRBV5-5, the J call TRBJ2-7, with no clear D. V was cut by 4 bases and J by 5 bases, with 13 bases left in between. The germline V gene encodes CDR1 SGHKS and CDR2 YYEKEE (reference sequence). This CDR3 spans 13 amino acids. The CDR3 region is CASSPSHFDEQYF. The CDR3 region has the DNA TGTGCCAGCAGCCCGAGTCATTTCGACGAGCAGTACTTC. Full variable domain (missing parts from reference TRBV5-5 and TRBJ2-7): DAGVTQSPTHLIKTRGQQVTLRCSPISGHKSVSWYQQVLGQGPQFIFQYYEKEERGRGNFPDRFSARQFPNYSSELNVNALLLGDSALYLCASSPSHFDEQYFGPGTRLTVT.

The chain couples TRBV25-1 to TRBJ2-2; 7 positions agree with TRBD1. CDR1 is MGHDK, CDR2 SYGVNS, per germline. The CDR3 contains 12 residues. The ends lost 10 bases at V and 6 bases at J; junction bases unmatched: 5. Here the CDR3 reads CATVGGAGELFF. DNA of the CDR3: TGTGCCACCGTAGGGGGCGCCGGGGAGCTGTTTTTT.

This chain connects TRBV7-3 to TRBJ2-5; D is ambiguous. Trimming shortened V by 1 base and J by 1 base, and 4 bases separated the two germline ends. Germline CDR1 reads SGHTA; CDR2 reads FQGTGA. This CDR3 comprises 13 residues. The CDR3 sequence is CASSLNSQETQYF. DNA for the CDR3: TGTGCCAGCAGCTTAAACAGCCAAGAGACCCAGTACTTC.